This T cell receptor (beta chain) originates from a study of a mutant IDH1 vaccine in newly diagnosed glioma. Study at large: There were eight vaccinations for patients, given in weeks 1, 3, 5, 7, 11, 15, 19 and 23. Sex distribution of treated patients was around 62% male and 37.5% female; mean age was around 40 years. Beforehand, treatment had been radiotherapy, temozolomide, or both; the majority received both. Overall study findings and caveats: It was about 95% of patients that developed vaccine-induced immune responses.

CDR3 length: 13 residues. V was trimmed by 7 bases and J by 2 bases, leaving 9 bases between them. Germline loops: CDR1 MNHEY, CDR2 SVGAGI. The method was immunoSEQ multiplex PCR; TCRdb's version includes in-frame clones alone and lacks a portion of them. This sample has some 51,000 clones, with about three quarters found just once. Time point meaning: week 5, during vaccination. The vaccine gave 300 ug of a 20-mer mutant IDH1 peptide subcutaneously per dose. Points on this clone: Its target is not known.

This TCR came from a middle-aged man with glioma. The J gene is TRBJ1-3, the V gene TRBV6-5; D not certain. The sequencing here drew on PBMCs, taken from a glioma patient whose treatment included an IDH1 peptide vaccine. The CDR3 protein is CASTQGPGNTIYF. DNA for the CDR3: TGTGCCAGCACCCAAGGCCCTGGAAACACCATATATTTT.